Presented here are 13 T cell receptor beta chains from one specimen sequenced in a study of T cells expressing NK-cell markers. Using the 5' RACE reads, TCRdb records one entry per CDR3 protein without DNA. The sample has about half a million distinct CDR3 sequences, and its top ten clones hold 1.4% to 1.5%. Specimen: blood T cells: a sorted CD56 or NKG2C T cell subset, CD4+ or CD8+ T cells, or bulk PBMC T cells (not recorded which). The receptors come from a woman between 45 and 60 years old in good health.

The gene calls are TRBV2 and TRBJ1-3; the TCRdb D gene call, TRBD1, has no DNA to confirm it. This CDR3 contains 14 residues. Germline V lookup: CDR1 SNHLY, CDR2 FYNNEI. CDR3 amino acids: CASRIGTAGNTIYF.

This chain uses TRBV29-1 with TRBJ2-1; TCRdb proposes TRBD2, but this gene call is untestable without DNA. CDR1 and CDR2 from the germline V gene are SQVTM and ANQGSEA. The CDR3 covers 16 residues. The CDR3 spells CSVGGSSGIPYNEQFF.

This chain joins TRBV9 and TRBJ1-4. CDR1 SGDLS and CDR2 YYNGEE come from the germline V gene. CDR3 length equals 15 residues. CDR3 amino acids: CASSVMGEHNEKLFF.

This chain links TRBV10-3 with TRBJ2-1. The CDR3 has 14 amino acids. In germline, CDR1 is ENHRY, CDR2 SYGVKD. The CDR3 region is CASSPSIGLNEQFF.

The rearrangement uses TRBV12-3 or TRBV12-4 and TRBJ2-1; there is no DNA to check the TCRdb D call of TRBD2. The CDR3 has 15 residues. This chain's CDR3 is CASGSGLPTYNEQFF.

The V call is TRBV18, the J call TRBJ1-1. Germline CDR1 and CDR2: KGHSH and LQKENI. The CDR3 covers 13 residues. CDR3: CASSPKNTAEAFF.

V is TRBV19 and J is TRBJ2-3. The CDR3 sequence is 14 residues long. Germline V CDR1 and CDR2: LNHDA, SQIVND (reference sequence). CDR3 in amino acids: CASSRRVGTDTQYF. The entire variable domain, with the rest obtained from reference TRBV19 and TRBJ2-3, is as follows: DGGITQSPKYLFRKEGQNVTLSCEQNLNHDAMYWYRQDPGQGLRLIYYSQIVNDFQKGDIAEGYSVSREKKESFPLTVTSAQKNPTAFYLCASSRRVGTDTQYFGPGTRLTVL.

V and J are TRBV7-2 and TRBJ2-3; as DNA is missing, the TRBD2 call by TCRdb cannot be tested. This CDR3 is 14 amino acids long. From germline, CDR1 is SGHTA and CDR2 FQGNSA. CDR3: CASSTRLLSDTQYF.

The chain combines TRBV12-3 or TRBV12-4 with TRBJ1-6; TCRdb's D gene call, TRBD1, goes unchecked for lack of DNA. The length of the CDR3 is 12 residues. The CDR3 spells CASSSQGGPLHF.

The chain recombines TRBV12-3 or TRBV12-4 with TRBJ2-5. The CDR3 extends over 17 amino acids. CDR3 protein: CASSSFYRRKEQETQYF.

The chain combines TRBV27 with TRBJ2-7; TCRdb's D call, TRBD1, is unchecked because there is no DNA. This CDR3 contains 13 residues. The germline CDR1 and CDR2 sequences are MNHEY and SMNVEV (reference sequence). This chain's CDR3 is CASSPPFIYEQYF.

The genes are TRBV29-1 and TRBJ1-4; TCRdb selects TRBD1, and the lack of DNA leaves this call unchecked. CDR3 length: 13 amino acids. Germline values: CDR1 SQVTM, CDR2 ANQGSEA. The CDR3 loop reads CSANRGRGEKLFF.

V is TRBV6-6 and J is TRBJ2-3; TCRdb outputs TRBD1, but without DNA this stays unchecked. Per the germline V gene, CDR1 is MNHNY and CDR2 is SVGAGI (reference sequence). The CDR3 spans 14 residues. The CDR3 is CASTPGQFTDTQYF.